The rows below give T cell receptor beta chains drawn from one sample of a study of blood T cell repertoires in COVID-19. The protocol was immunoSEQ multiplex PCR, while the TCRdb copy is restricted to in-frame clones and leaves out a portion. The data contain approximately 400,000 clones, about 90% of them singletons. Sequences were obtained from peripheral blood. The receptors stem from a man aged 40-49 years with acute or convalescent COVID-19. The CDR3 runs from the conserved cysteine through the conserved F or W. D genes are given only for firm matches. Only some rows state a clone size, as once, few, many or a class for expanded clones.

CDR3nt | CDR3aa | d_gene | v_gene | abundance | j_gene
TGTGCCAGCAGTGAAGGACAGTATAGCAATCAGCCCCAGCATTTT | CASSEGQYSNQPQHF | . | TRBV6-1 | . | TRBJ1-5
TGTGCCAGCATAAACGAGCGGTATAATGAGCAGTTCTTC | CASINERYNEQFF | . | TRBV19 | . | TRBJ2-1
TGTGCCAGCAGTTCCGGGACAACTAGCGATGAGCAGTTCTTC | CASSSGTTSDEQFF | . | TRBV6-2/TRBV6-3 | . | TRBJ2-1
TGTGCCAGCAGTTTGGGGGGTTCCCGCAGAAGCTATGGCTACACCTTC | CASSLGGSRRSYGYTF | . | TRBV28 | . | TRBJ1-2
TGCGCCAGCAGCTTCTCCCTCGACACCTATGAAGCTTTCTTT | CASSFSLDTYEAFF | . | TRBV5-1 | few | TRBJ1-1
TGTGCCAGCAGTTTATGGGCAGATCACTACGAGCAGTACTTC | CASSLWADHYEQYF | . | TRBV27 | . | TRBJ2-7
TGTGCCAGCAGTCAGGGGACAGGGGCCGGAAACACCGGGGAGCTGTTTTTT | CASSQGTGAGNTGELFF | TRBD1 | TRBV27 | . | TRBJ2-2
TGTGCCAGCAGTTGGGACACGTCGTCCGGCTACACCTTC | CASSWDTSSGYTF | . | TRBV27 | . | TRBJ1-2
TGTGCCAGCAGTTTACAAGAGACAGGGGGCGCGAGGTCCCCTTACTTC | CASSLQETGGARSPYF | TRBD1 | TRBV28 | once | TRBJ2-7
TGTGCCAGCAGCCCCGAGACCCAGGGACTGAGGGAGCAGTACTTC | CASSPETQGLREQYF | . | TRBV7-9 | . | TRBJ2-7
TGTGCCAGCAGTTCACAGGGTGGTGGCTACACCTTC | CASSSQGGGYTF | . | TRBV12-3/TRBV12-4 | few | TRBJ1-2
TGTGCCAGCAGTTTAAGTGGGCAGGGCGGCATTCAGTACTTC | CASSLSGQGGIQYF | . | TRBV28 | . | TRBJ2-4
TGCAGCGCCGTGGTTAGCGGGAGCGCAGAGACCCAGTACTTC | CSAVVSGSAETQYF | TRBD2 | TRBV29-1 | . | TRBJ2-5
TGTGCCAGTAGTATATCTAACCGGCGGAGCTCCTACAATGAGCAGTTCTTC | CASSISNRRSSYNEQFF | . | TRBV19 | . | TRBJ2-1
TGTGCCAGTAGTAGGGCTTTAGACTCTGGAAACACCATATATTTT | CASSRALDSGNTIYF | . | TRBV19 | . | TRBJ1-3
TGTGCCAGCAGCCGCCGAACTAGCGGGGCTTACAATGAGCAGTTCTTC | CASSRRTSGAYNEQFF | TRBD2 | TRBV4-2 | . | TRBJ2-1
TGTGCCAGCAGCCGGACTAGCGGGAGCTACGAGCAGTACTTC | CASSRTSGSYEQYF | TRBD2 | TRBV6-6 | . | TRBJ2-7
TGCGCCAGCAGCTTGGCCCAGGGTGTAGCTTTCTTT | CASSLAQGVAFF | . | TRBV5-1 | . | TRBJ1-1
TGTGCCAGCAGCCCTCCCGTCCCTCGAGGCTACAATGAGCAGTTCTTC | CASSPPVPRGYNEQFF | . | TRBV9 | . | TRBJ2-1
TGTGCCAGCAGCTCCCTAGCGGGATTAGGAGATACGCAGTATTTT | CASSSLAGLGDTQYF | TRBD2 | TRBV5-8 | . | TRBJ2-3
TGTGCCTGGAGTGCCGGCAATGAGCAGTTCTTC | CAWSAGNEQFF | . | TRBV30 | . | TRBJ2-1
TGCGCCAGCAGCCAGACAGGGAAATATGGCTACACCTTC | CASSQTGKYGYTF | TRBD1 | TRBV4-1 | . | TRBJ1-2
TGTGCCAGCAGGCCTCCTCTAGCGGGACCCTACGAGCAGTACTTC | CASRPPLAGPYEQYF | TRBD2 | TRBV7-3 | . | TRBJ2-7
TGTGCCAGCTCACCTACAGGCGCGAGGAATTCACCCCTCCACTTT | CASSPTGARNSPLHF | . | TRBV18 | . | TRBJ1-6
TGTGCCAGCAGCCAAGCCGCCGCCGGGACATACTATGGCTACACCTTC | CASSQAAAGTYYGYTF | . | TRBV3-1/TRBV3-2 | . | TRBJ1-2
TGTGCCAGCAGGAGGGACACTAGCACAGATACGCAGTATTTT | CASRRDTSTDTQYF | . | TRBV5-4 | . | TRBJ2-3
TGTGCTAGTGGTTTGCCCCAGACTAGCGGGTTTTCCGATGAGCAGTTCTTC | CASGLPQTSGFSDEQFF | TRBD2 | TRBV12-5 | . | TRBJ2-1
TGTGCCAGCAGTTACAACAGGGCCTCTGGAAACACCATATATTTT | CASSYNRASGNTIYF | . | TRBV28 | . | TRBJ1-3
TGTGCCAGCAGCCATAATGGGCAGGGTAGCAATCAGCCCCAGCATTTT | CASSHNGQGSNQPQHF | . | TRBV7-9 | . | TRBJ1-5
TGTGCCAGCAGCGAACAGGGGTTAAGTGGCTACACCTTC | CASSEQGLSGYTF | TRBD1 | TRBV7-8 | . | TRBJ1-2
TGTGCCAGCAGCTTATTACTAGCGGGGCGCACCGGGGAGCTGTTTTTT | CASSLLLAGRTGELFF | TRBD2 | TRBV11-2 | . | TRBJ2-2
TGTGCCAGCAGCTTTACTGGTTACGGGACAGGCAACTTC | CASSFTGYGTGNF | . | TRBV12-1 | . | TRBJ2-7
TGTGCCAGCAGTTTAGAACCGCGTCAGGGGTGGAAGTCACCCCTCCACTTT | CASSLEPRQGWKSPLHF | . | TRBV28 | once | TRBJ1-6
TGTGCCAGCAGCCAAGGGGGGGATCAGCCCCAGCATTTT | CASSQGGDQPQHF | . | TRBV3-1/TRBV3-2 | . | TRBJ1-5
TGCGCCAGCAGCCAAGCCAAGTCTGGGGGGGGCTACACCTTC | CASSQAKSGGGYTF | . | TRBV4-3 | . | TRBJ1-2
TGCGCCAGCGCGGACAGGCTCGACACTGAAGCTTTCTTT | CASADRLDTEAFF | TRBD1 | TRBV10-2 | . | TRBJ1-1
TGTGCCAGCAGCTTACGACAGGCCCCCTACGAGCAGTACTTC | CASSLRQAPYEQYF | . | TRBV7-2 | . | TRBJ2-7
TGTGCCAGCAGCTTAGGGACAGGAAAGGCCCATTTTGGTGAGCAGTTCTTC | CASSLGTGKAHFGEQFF | TRBD1 | TRBV7-2 | . | TRBJ2-1
TGTGCCATCAGTAGCCCCGGGACAGAGAATTCACCCCTCCACTTT | CAISSPGTENSPLHF | TRBD1 | TRBV10-3 | . | TRBJ1-6
TGCGCCACCCGCCGGGACTTAAGAGACGAGCAGTACTTC | CATRRDLRDEQYF | . | TRBV10-2 | . | TRBJ2-7
TGCGCCAGCAGCCTGGACAGGATCAGCTCCTACAATGAGCAGTTCTTC | CASSLDRISSYNEQFF | TRBD1 | TRBV5-1 | once | TRBJ2-1
TGTGCCAGCAGCCCCGGTGTGAACACCGGGGAGCTGTTTTTT | CASSPGVNTGELFF | . | TRBV6-5 | . | TRBJ2-2